These 10 T cell receptor beta chains were sequenced from one sample in a study of blood T cell repertoires in COVID-19 (dated by TCRdb to about 2020). Libraries were prepared through the immunoSEQ multiplex PCR assay. What TCRdb holds here is the immuneACCESS table cut down to in-frame rearrangements. Part of the clones is not present; checked against another copy, under half of the missing clones reflect an unresolved V gene, and the others are unexplained. A total of a few hundred thousand clones appear in this sample, 75% to 90% of them only once. Clones ranked in the top ten supply roughly 5% of the sample. The source material was peripheral blood. These receptors all stem from a human donor in a cohort sampled during active COVID-19.

The chain recombines TRBV30 with TRBJ1-3; 7 bases are a match to TRBD1. This CDR3 is built from 17 residues. Germline-derived CDR1 and CDR2 are GTSNPN and SVGIG (reference sequence). Trimming at V came to 2 bases and at J to 0 bases, leaving 10 bases not matched to a gene. The CDR3 here is CAWSTRQGTYSGNTIYF. CDR3 bases: TGTGCCTGGAGTACGAGACAGGGAACATACTCTGGAAACACCATATATTTT.

The chain is built from TRBV19 and TRBJ1-1, with unresolved D. The germline V gene encodes CDR1 LNHDA and CDR2 SQIVND (reference sequence). Between the trimmed V and J ends, which lost 3 bases and 4 bases, there was a span of 12 bases. CDR3 length: 14 residues. The CDR3: CASSIAPGGTEAFF. Here the CDR3 DNA reads TGTGCCAGTAGTATTGCGCCAGGAGGCACTGAAGCTTTCTTT.

The chain couples TRBV28 to TRBJ2-1, with D maybe TRBD1 (6 bases). The V end was cut by 5 bases, the J end by 9 bases, with 23 bases between. The CDR3 is 16 residues long. The germline gives CDR1 MDHEN, CDR2 SYDVKM. CDR3 nucleotide sequence: TGTGCCAGCAGTATCCCATCGACAGGCACCCGAGGTGAGCAGTTCTTC. Protein: CASSIPSTGTRGEQFF.

This chain joins TRBV7-2 and TRBJ2-1, with TRBD2 identical over 11 bases. The CDR3 is 16 residues long. Germline CDR1 is SGHTA and CDR2 is FQGNSA. After removal of 4 bases from V and 1 base from J, the junction contained 3 bases not matched to a gene. The CDR3 protein is CASSSRLAGSYNEQFF. In DNA form, the CDR3 reads TGTGCCAGCAGCTCAAGACTAGCGGGATCCTACAATGAGCAGTTCTTC.

This CDR3 reads CASSFRLAGGYEQYF. The CDR3 nucleotides read TGTGCCAGCAGCTTCCGACTAGCGGGAGGGTACGAGCAGTACTTC. The chain combines TRBV4-2 with TRBJ2-7; 14 bases fit TRBD2. Germline CDR1 is LGHNA and CDR2 is YNFKEQ. The junction had 4 bases not matched to a gene; V was cut back by 5 bases and J by 4 bases. This CDR3 comprises 15 residues.

This clone appeared a few times. The rearrangement links TRBV7-3 to TRBJ1-1, with D uncertain. The CDR3 length is 13 residues. V gave up 5 bases and J gave up 1 base, with 8 bases separating them. CDR1 is SGHTA, CDR2 FQGTGA, per germline. CDR3 bases: TGTGCCAGCAGCGCCTCCAGGAACACTGAAGCTTTCTTT. Translation gives CASSASRNTEAFF.

The chain has TRBV1 and TRBJ1-5; TRBD1 was called by the table and not checked on the DNA. TRBV1 is designated a pseudogene. The CDR3 consists of 13 residues. CDR3 nucleotides: TGCACCAGCAGCCAGTCGACAGGTCAGCCCCAGCATTTT. This codes for CTSSQSTGQPQHF.

The rearrangement joins TRBV24-1 to TRBJ1-5; D not resolved. With 2 bases removed from V and 5 bases from J, the gap between germline ends came to 3 bases. Germline CDR1 is KGHDR and CDR2 is SFDVKD. This CDR3 has 12 residues. The CDR3 bases are TGTGCCACCAGTGATTCCGATCAGCCCCAGCATTTT. It specifies CATSDSDQPQHF.

This clone came up a few times. CDR3 coding DNA: TGTGCCAGCAGCCAGGAGGCAGATACGCAGTATTTT. Its translation: CASSQEADTQYF. The chain joins TRBV3-1 (or the pseudogene TRBV3-2) to TRBJ2-3; D possibly corresponds to TRBD2 (5 bases). This CDR3 contains 12 residues. Germline-derived CDR1 and CDR2 are LGHDT and YNNKEL (reference sequence). The V and J ends lost 3 bases and 4 bases respectively, with 5 bases between them.

The V and J genes are TRBV18 and TRBJ1-4; D not certain. CDR1 and CDR2 from the germline V gene are KGHSH and LQKENI. The V and J ends lost 2 bases and 4 bases respectively, with 8 bases between them. This CDR3 contains 14 residues. The CDR3 DNA reads TGTGCCAGCTCACCAGGAAGACTTAATGAAAAACTGTTTTTT. Translated: CASSPGRLNEKLFF.